A selection of T cell receptor beta chains follows, all from one sample in a study of blood T cells in healthy people across ages. Each CDR3 protein is one row after TCRdb ran MiXCR on the 5' RACE reads. The data contain 1,500,000 or so distinct CDR3 sequences, 35% to 45% of them singletons. Sequenced sample: blood. All receptors derive from a woman aged 18-35 years in good health. The CDR3 runs from the conserved cysteine through the conserved F or W. The order of the fields is D gene, V gene, J gene, clone size, CDR3 protein, CDR3 DNA. A D gene is named only where the DNA matches it firmly. Where a row states a size, it is once, few, many or the class of an expanded clone; other rows omit it.

>.|TRBV2|TRBJ2-7|.
CASRDGQYAMGEQYF
TGTGCCAGCAGGGATGGACAGTACGCGATGGGCGAGCAGTACTTC
>TRBD1|TRBV5-1|TRBJ2-5|.
CASSPQGGPQVRYF
TGCGCCAGCAGCCCACAGGGGGGCCCCCAAGTTCGGTACTTC
>.|TRBV21-1|TRBJ2-1|once
CASSKAGTGNNEQFF
TGTGCCAGCAGCAAAGCCGGGACAGGGAACAATGAGCAGTTCTTC
>TRBD1|TRBV29-1|TRBJ1-4|.
CSVGDRDEKLFF
TGCAGCGTCGGGGACAGGGACGAAAAACTGTTTTTT
>TRBD2|TRBV11-2|TRBJ2-1|.
CASSVSSGGLYNEQFF
TGTGCCAGCAGCGTTTCTAGCGGGGGGCTGTACAATGAGCAGTTCTTC
>TRBD2|TRBV20-1|TRBJ2-1|.
CSARDASGSYNEQFF
TGCAGTGCTAGAGACGCTAGCGGGAGCTACAATGAGCAGTTCTTC
>.|TRBV29-1|TRBJ2-3|.
CSVEGSRDTQYF
TGCAGCGTTGAAGGGAGCAGAGATACGCAGTATTTT
>TRBD2|TRBV6-5|TRBJ2-4|few
CASSWGGNEEYF
TGTGCCAGCAGTTGGGGAGGGAACGAGGAGTACTTC
>.|TRBV7-9|TRBJ2-7|few
CASSLDVGPTGQYF
TGTGCCAGCAGCTTAGACGTTGGCCCGACCGGGCAGTACTTC
>.|TRBV7-6|TRBJ2-3|.
CASSLATAGTTDTQYF
TGTGCCAGCAGCTTAGCTACGGCGGGGACCACAGATACGCAGTATTTT
>.|TRBV20-1|TRBJ1-1|few
CSARGLSRTEAFF
TGCAGTGCTAGAGGCCTTAGTCGAACTGAAGCTTTCTTT
>.|TRBV10-3|TRBJ2-1|few
CAIGGRTTGNEQFF
TGTGCCATCGGGGGCCGAACAACGGGCAATGAGCAGTTCTTC
>.|TRBV6-6|TRBJ2-7|few
CASSSLYRFEQYF
TGTGCCAGCAGTTCCTTATACCGCTTCGAGCAGTACTTC
>TRBD2|TRBV25-1|TRBJ2-1|many
CASSELIAGGLYNEQFF
TGTGCCAGCAGTGAACTTATAGCGGGAGGGCTGTACAATGAGCAGTTCTTC
>.|TRBV9|TRBJ2-2|.
CASSPRSNTGELFF
TGTGCCAGCAGCCCCCGATCGAACACCGGGGAGCTGTTTTTT
>.|TRBV29-1|TRBJ2-5|.
CSVEPSAFQETQYF
TGCAGCGTTGAGCCTAGCGCATTCCAAGAGACCCAGTACTTC
>.|TRBV6-5|TRBJ1-1|.
CASSYPVVAAFF
TGTGCCAGCAGTTACCCGGTCGTAGCAGCTTTCTTT
>.|TRBV7-2|TRBJ2-3|few
CASSIRGARTDTQYF
TGTGCCAGCAGCATCAGGGGGGCCCGCACAGATACGCAGTATTTT
>.|TRBV2|TRBJ2-3|.
CASSAVGQLSDTQYF
TGTGCCAGCAGTGCGGTTGGACAGCTCTCAGATACGCAGTATTTT
>.|TRBV5-6|TRBJ1-2|few
CASSLYRQNYGYTF
TGTGCCAGCAGCTTATACAGGCAGAACTATGGCTACACCTTC
>.|TRBV12-3/TRBV12-4|TRBJ1-5|many
CASSQTGGGQPQHF
TGTGCCAGCAGCCAGACGGGCGGTGGTCAGCCCCAGCATTTT
>TRBD1|TRBV20-1|TRBJ2-3|.
CSARGTVGTDTQYF
TGCAGTGCTAGGGGGACAGTGGGCACAGATACGCAGTATTTT
>.|TRBV3-1|TRBJ1-2|.
CASSQGGRCYYGYTF
TGTGCCAGCAGCCAAGGAGGCAGGTGCTACTATGGCTACACCTTC
>TRBD1|TRBV5-5|TRBJ2-1|.
CASRRAQGGLNKQFF
TGTGCCAGCAGGCGGGCACAGGGGGGACTCAATAAGCAGTTCTTC
>.|TRBV3-1|TRBJ2-1|.
CASSQEGESLNEQFF
TGTGCCAGCAGCCAAGAGGGGGAGAGTCTCAATGAGCAGTTCTTC
>.|TRBV3-1|TRBJ2-3|.
CASSQDYSTDTQYF
TGTGCCAGCAGCCAAGACTACAGCACAGATACGCAGTATTTT
>TRBD1|TRBV20-1|TRBJ2-5|.
CSARDRTGGETQYF
TGCAGTGCTAGAGATCGGACAGGGGGGGAGACCCAGTACTTC
>TRBD2|TRBV28|TRBJ2-5|.
CASSATSVEQYF
TGTGCCAGCAGCGCGACTAGCGTTGAGCAGTACTTC
>.|TRBV5-6|TRBJ1-5|.
CASSLKWTPNQPQHF
TGTGCCAGCAGCTTGAAGTGGACACCGAATCAGCCCCAGCATTTT
>TRBD2|TRBV29-1|TRBJ2-3|.
CSVLGLALSTDTQYF
TGCAGCGTGCTGGGACTAGCGCTTAGCACAGATACGCAGTATTTT
>.|TRBV29-1|TRBJ2-7|few
CSAKGGLVREQYF
TGCAGCGCCAAAGGGGGGTTGGTTCGGGAGCAGTACTTC
>.|TRBV5-1|TRBJ1-1|few
CASSYEVNTEAFF
TGCGCCAGCAGCTATGAGGTGAACACTGAAGCTTTCTTT
>.|TRBV5-5|TRBJ2-3|.
CASSLVPPRERDTQYF
TGTGCCAGCAGCTTGGTCCCCCCCAGGGAGAGGGATACGCAGTATTTT
>TRBD2|TRBV12-3/TRBV12-4|TRBJ2-7|.
CASSFRSSGPFEQYF
TGTGCCAGCAGTTTCCGCTCTAGCGGCCCCTTTGAGCAGTACTTC
>TRBD1|TRBV5-1|TRBJ2-7|.
CASSGRDRKDFFFEQYF
TGCGCCAGCAGCGGCCGGGACAGGAAGGACTTTTTTTTTGAGCAGTACTTC
>.|TRBV20-1|TRBJ1-4|.
CSARGAGQNEKLFF
TGCAGTGCTAGAGGGGCAGGGCAAAATGAAAAACTGTTTTTT
>TRBD1|TRBV20-1|TRBJ1-2|.
CSAKGQGDFYGYTF
TGCAGTGCTAAAGGACAGGGGGATTTCTATGGCTACACCTTC
>TRBD2|TRBV7-9|TRBJ2-5|few
CASSSAGGGGETQYF
TGTGCCAGCAGCTCCGCCGGGGGGGGAGGAGAGACCCAGTACTTC
>.|TRBV14|TRBJ2-1|.
CASSQVPGLTSSYNEQFF
TGTGCCAGCAGCCAAGTCCCGGGACTCACGAGCTCCTACAATGAGCAGTTCTTC
>.|TRBV28|TRBJ2-7|few
CASRPHRVGVYEQYF
TGTGCCAGCAGACCCCACAGGGTAGGGGTGTACGAGCAGTACTTC
>TRBD2|TRBV10-1|TRBJ2-3|few
CASSGVLAGGVDTQYF
TGCGCCAGCAGCGGAGTCCTAGCGGGGGGGGTAGATACGCAGTATTTT
>.|TRBV12-3/TRBV12-4|TRBJ2-3|.
CASSPTLAPRTDTQYF
TGTGCCAGCAGTCCCACCCTAGCGCCGAGGACAGATACGCAGTATTTT
>TRBD2|TRBV4-3|TRBJ2-4|.
CAGSPTSGIAKNIQYF
TGCGCCGGCAGCCCTACTAGCGGCATAGCCAAAAACATTCAGTACTTC
>TRBD1|TRBV7-2|TRBJ1-4|few
CASSLRQGKTNEKLFF
TGTGCCAGCAGCCTGCGACAGGGGAAGACTAATGAAAAACTGTTTTTT
>TRBD1|TRBV7-9|TRBJ1-5|few
CASSLGGQNQPQHF
TGTGCCAGCAGCTTAGGGGGACAGAATCAGCCCCAGCATTTT
>.|TRBV4-3|TRBJ2-3|.
CASSQFPVLNTDTQYF
TGCGCCAGCAGCCAATTTCCTGTACTCAACACAGATACGCAGTATTTT
>TRBD2|TRBV7-6|TRBJ2-3|.
CASTLAGMTDTQYF
TGTGCCAGCACCTTAGCGGGGATGACAGATACGCAGTATTTT
>TRBD1|TRBV7-9|TRBJ1-6|.
CASSRGTGPDSPLHF
TGTGCCAGCAGCCGTGGGACAGGCCCCGATTCACCCCTCCACTTT
>TRBD1|TRBV4-1|TRBJ1-2|.
CASSVTGKRDYGYTF
TGCGCCAGCAGCGTGACAGGGAAGCGGGACTATGGCTACACCTTC
>.|TRBV7-9|TRBJ1-2|.
CATWTASSVYSGYTF
TGTGCCACCTGGACAGCCTCCAGTGTCTATTCTGGCTACACCTTC
>.|TRBV2|TRBJ2-3|.
CAGSSSTDTQYF
TGTGCCGGCAGTTCTAGCACAGATACGCAGTATTTT